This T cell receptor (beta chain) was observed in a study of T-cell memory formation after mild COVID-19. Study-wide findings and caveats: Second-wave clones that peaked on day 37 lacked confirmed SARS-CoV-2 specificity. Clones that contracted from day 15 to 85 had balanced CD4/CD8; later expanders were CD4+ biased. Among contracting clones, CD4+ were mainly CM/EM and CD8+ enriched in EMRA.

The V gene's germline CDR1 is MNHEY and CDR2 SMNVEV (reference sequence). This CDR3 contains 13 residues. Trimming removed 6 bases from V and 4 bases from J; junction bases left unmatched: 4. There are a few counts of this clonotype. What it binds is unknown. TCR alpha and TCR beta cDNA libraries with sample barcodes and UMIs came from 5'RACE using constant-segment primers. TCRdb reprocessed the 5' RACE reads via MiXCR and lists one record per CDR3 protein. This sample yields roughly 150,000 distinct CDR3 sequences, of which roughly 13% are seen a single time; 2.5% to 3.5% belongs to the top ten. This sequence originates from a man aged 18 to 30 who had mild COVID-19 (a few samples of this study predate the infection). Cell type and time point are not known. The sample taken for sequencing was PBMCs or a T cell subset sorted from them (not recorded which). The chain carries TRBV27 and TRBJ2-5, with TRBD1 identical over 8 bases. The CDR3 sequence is CASRRTGSETQYF. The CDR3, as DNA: TGTGCCAGCAGGCGGACAGGGTCAGAGACCCAGTACTTC.